The clone carrying this T cell receptor (beta chain) was found once. What it binds is not known. With 4 bases clipped from V and 2 bases from J, the junction kept 6 bases outside the gene matches. From germline, CDR1 is SGHNT and CDR2 YYREEE (reference sequence). The CDR3 contains 17 residues. Assay used: immunoSEQ multiplex PCR; TCRdb lists only in-frame clones, some missing. The sample lists 100,000 to 150,000 clones, around 90% occurring once. The data originate from a study of T cell responses to AZD1222 COVID-19 vaccine. Study findings and constraints: Unmutated variant regions reportedly attract nearly half of all spike-specific TCRs. All repertoire sampling was performed exclusively after the peak T cell response.

The chain uses TRBV5-4 and TRBJ2-7; 16 bases are shared with TRBD2. The input for sequencing was peripheral blood, taken on day 0 of AZD1222 vaccination. The TCR was taken from an adult in good health. As DNA, the CDR3 is TGTGCCAGCAGCGGTCCCGGGACTAGCGGGGGGGCCTACGAGCAGTACTTC. Encoded protein: CASSGPGTSGGAYEQYF.